This is a list of T cell receptor beta chains from one sample in a study of OX40 agonist ivuxolimab in advanced cancers. Sequencing used immunoSEQ multiplex PCR; TCRdb keeps in-frame clones, though not all of them. This repertoire shows about 49,000 clones, about 85% found once; its top ten account for about a fifth. The starting material was CD4+ or CD8+ T cells sorted from blood, obtained in a trial of the OX40 agonist ivuxolimab. The receptors derive from an adult with an advanced solid tumor such as melanoma, head and neck, liver or kidney cancer. CDR3s include the opening cysteine and the closing phenylalanine or tryptophan. A D gene is named only where the DNA matches it firmly. Part of the rows lack a size; the others show once, few, many or a class for expanded clones.

CDR3,DNA,size,V,J,D
CASSLDEGFGELFF,TGTGCCAGCAGCTTAGATGAAGGGTTCGGGGAGCTGTTTTTT,.,TRBV11-2,TRBJ2-2,.
CAISYNAGSYNSPLHF,TGTGCCATCAGTTACAATGCCGGCTCCTATAATTCACCCCTCCACTTT,.,TRBV10-3,TRBJ1-6,.
CASTDRDTQYF,TGTGCCAGCACTGACAGGGATACGCAGTATTTT,.,TRBV2,TRBJ2-3,.
CASSYGQGYTF,TGTGCCAGCAGTTACGGTCAAGGCTACACCTTC,.,TRBV6-5,TRBJ1-2,.
CAGWGQDYYEQYF,TGTGCCGGCTGGGGACAGGATTACTACGAGCAGTACTTC,.,TRBV30,TRBJ2-7,TRBD1
CASKGGDSYEQYF,TGTGCCAGCAAGGGGGGGGATTCCTACGAGCAGTACTTC,.,TRBV7-9,TRBJ2-7,.
CASSSGQTLYGYTF,TGTGCCAGCAGCTCCGGACAGACCCTCTATGGCTACACCTTC,.,TRBV11-2,TRBJ1-2,.
CASSPRDGYNEQFF,TGTGCCAGTAGTCCGCGGGACGGTTACAATGAGCAGTTCTTC,.,TRBV19,TRBJ2-1,.
CASSYSGGRTEAFF,TGTGCCAGCAGTTACTCGGGCGGACGAACTGAAGCTTTCTTT,.,TRBV6-5,TRBJ1-1,.
CASSQTGAKNNEQFF,TGTGCCAGCAGTCAGACAGGGGCTAAAAACAATGAGCAGTTCTTC,.,TRBV27,TRBJ2-1,TRBD1
CASSPGTNEQYF,TGTGCCAGCTCACCGGGGACGAACGAGCAGTACTTC,.,TRBV18,TRBJ2-7,.
CASSVPTGQGEAFF,TGTGCCAGCAGCGTCCCGACAGGGCAGGGTGAAGCTTTCTTT,.,TRBV9,TRBJ1-1,TRBD1
CASSEDSYNQPQHF,TGTGCCAGCAGCGAGGACAGCTACAATCAGCCCCAGCATTTT,.,TRBV7-9,TRBJ1-5,.
CAISEATTYEQYF,TGTGCCATCAGTGAGGCAACTACCTACGAGCAGTACTTC,.,TRBV10-3,TRBJ2-7,.
CASSPRATLTYTQYF,TGTGCCAGCAGCCCAAGGGCCACTCTAACATATACGCAGTATTTT,.,TRBV5-5,TRBJ2-3,.
CASSLAGGQGYTF,TGTGCCAGCAGCTTAGCAGGGGGACAGGGCTACACCTTC,.,TRBV7-9,TRBJ1-2,TRBD1
CASSRQGALQTEAFF,TGTGCCAGCAGCCGACAGGGGGCATTGCAAACTGAAGCTTTCTTT,few,TRBV14,TRBJ1-1,TRBD1
CATSRVRGHRAGGLYNEQFF,TGTGCCACCAGCAGAGTCCGGGGACATCGGGCGGGGGGTCTTTACAATGAGCAGTTCTTC,.,TRBV15,TRBJ2-1,TRBD2
CASSGTGGNQPQHF,TGTGCCAGCAGCGGGACAGGGGGGAATCAGCCCCAGCATTTT,.,TRBV5-8,TRBJ1-5,TRBD1
CAVTSDDLPDTQYF,TGTGCCGTGACATCGGACGACCTGCCAGATACGCAGTATTTT,.,TRBV7-8,TRBJ2-3,.
CASSPSLGNTEAFF,TGTGCCAGCAGCCCCTCCCTGGGGAACACTGAAGCTTTCTTT,.,TRBV6-6,TRBJ1-1,.
CASSFVQGGLNTEAFF,TGTGCCAGCAGCTTTGTACAGGGTGGACTTAACACTGAAGCTTTCTTT,.,TRBV5-8,TRBJ1-1,.
CAIGTGVAQYF,TGTGCCATAGGGACAGGCGTGGCCCAGTACTTC,once,TRBV15,TRBJ2-5,TRBD1
CASSVNSHPYNEQFF,TGTGCCAGCAGCGTGAACAGTCACCCTTACAATGAGCAGTTCTTC,.,TRBV7-2,TRBJ2-1,.
CASSLVGDEQFF,TGCGCCAGCAGCTTGGTGGGGGATGAGCAGTTCTTC,.,TRBV5-1,TRBJ2-1,.
CASSSLPPRQVYEQYF,TGTGCCAGCAGTTCACTACCGCCTCGACAGGTCTACGAGCAGTACTTC,.,TRBV27,TRBJ2-7,.
CASRKDRVSLEETQYF,TGTGCCAGCAGAAAAGACAGGGTCTCTCTGGAAGAGACCCAGTACTTC,.,TRBV5-6,TRBJ2-5,TRBD1
CASSPSGFSEAFF,TGTGCCAGCAGTCCCTCAGGGTTTTCTGAAGCTTTCTTT,.,TRBV6-5,TRBJ1-1,.
CASSSSTGYGYTF,TGTGCCAGCAGTTCGTCCACAGGGTATGGCTACACCTTC,once,TRBV27,TRBJ1-2,.
CASSLSLTGDNTGELFF,TGTGCCAGCAGCTTAAGTTTGACAGGGGACAACACCGGGGAGCTGTTTTTT,.,TRBV7-3,TRBJ2-2,TRBD1
CASSLIWGAGTGELFF,TGCGCCAGCAGCCTGATTTGGGGGGCGGGCACCGGGGAGCTGTTTTTT,few,TRBV4-3,TRBJ2-2,.
CASSLKPGLPSEQYF,TGTGCCAGCAGTCTGAAACCGGGACTTCCGAGTGAGCAGTACTTC,.,TRBV6-5,TRBJ2-7,.
CASNRGLNTEAFF,TGTGCCAGCAATCGGGGCTTGAACACTGAAGCTTTCTTT,few,TRBV9,TRBJ1-1,.
CSVAPESYNEQFF,TGCAGCGTTGCGCCGGAATCCTACAATGAGCAGTTCTTC,.,TRBV29-1,TRBJ2-1,.
CASSIGINRVGTEAFF,TGTGCCAGTAGTATTGGGATTAACAGGGTAGGCACTGAAGCTTTCTTT,.,TRBV19,TRBJ1-1,.
CASSGISSYNEQFF,TGTGCCAGCTCAGGGATCAGTTCCTACAATGAGCAGTTCTTC,.,TRBV28,TRBJ2-1,.
CASSLLGTNTEAFF,TGTGCCAGCAGCTTATTGGGAACGAACACTGAAGCTTTCTTT,few,TRBV7-2,TRBJ1-1,.
CASSLRRTYEEQYF,TGTGCCAGCAGTTTACGACGGACCTACGAAGAGCAGTACTTC,.,TRBV28,TRBJ2-7,.
CASSLGAGNTIYF,TGTGCCAGCAGCTTGGGTGCTGGAAACACCATATATTTT,.,TRBV5-6,TRBJ1-3,.
CAWRGDGDTEAFF,TGTGCCTGGAGGGGGGATGGGGACACTGAAGCTTTCTTT,.,TRBV30,TRBJ1-1,.
CASSFQGAGEKLFF,TGTGCCAGCAGTTTCCAGGGGGCGGGCGAAAAACTGTTTTTT,.,TRBV28,TRBJ1-4,TRBD1
CASSPREGMGANVLTF,TGTGCCAGCTCACCAAGGGAGGGTATGGGGGCCAACGTCCTGACTTTC,.,TRBV18,TRBJ2-6,TRBD2
CASSLAFGKLGEQFF,TGTGCCAGCAGCTTAGCCTTTGGGAAGTTGGGTGAGCAGTTCTTC,.,TRBV11-2,TRBJ2-1,.
CASNDRGGRQFF,TGTGCCAGCAACGACAGGGGGGGACGACAGTTCTTC,few,TRBV6-5,TRBJ2-1,TRBD1
CASRRLRDRETEAFF,TGTGCCAGCAGGCGCCTTAGGGACAGGGAGACTGAAGCTTTCTTT,.,TRBV28,TRBJ1-1,TRBD1
CATKGTGEVGYNSPLHF,TGTGCCACCAAAGGGACAGGGGAGGTCGGCTATAATTCGCCCCTCCACTTT,.,TRBV13,TRBJ1-6,TRBD1
CASSQDRGSTGELFF,TGTGCCAGCAGCCAAGATCGAGGGTCCACCGGGGAGCTGTTTTTT,.,TRBV4-2,TRBJ2-2,.
CASSTGTAGYTF,TGTGCCAGTAGTACCGGGACAGCTGGCTACACCTTC,.,TRBV19,TRBJ1-2,TRBD1